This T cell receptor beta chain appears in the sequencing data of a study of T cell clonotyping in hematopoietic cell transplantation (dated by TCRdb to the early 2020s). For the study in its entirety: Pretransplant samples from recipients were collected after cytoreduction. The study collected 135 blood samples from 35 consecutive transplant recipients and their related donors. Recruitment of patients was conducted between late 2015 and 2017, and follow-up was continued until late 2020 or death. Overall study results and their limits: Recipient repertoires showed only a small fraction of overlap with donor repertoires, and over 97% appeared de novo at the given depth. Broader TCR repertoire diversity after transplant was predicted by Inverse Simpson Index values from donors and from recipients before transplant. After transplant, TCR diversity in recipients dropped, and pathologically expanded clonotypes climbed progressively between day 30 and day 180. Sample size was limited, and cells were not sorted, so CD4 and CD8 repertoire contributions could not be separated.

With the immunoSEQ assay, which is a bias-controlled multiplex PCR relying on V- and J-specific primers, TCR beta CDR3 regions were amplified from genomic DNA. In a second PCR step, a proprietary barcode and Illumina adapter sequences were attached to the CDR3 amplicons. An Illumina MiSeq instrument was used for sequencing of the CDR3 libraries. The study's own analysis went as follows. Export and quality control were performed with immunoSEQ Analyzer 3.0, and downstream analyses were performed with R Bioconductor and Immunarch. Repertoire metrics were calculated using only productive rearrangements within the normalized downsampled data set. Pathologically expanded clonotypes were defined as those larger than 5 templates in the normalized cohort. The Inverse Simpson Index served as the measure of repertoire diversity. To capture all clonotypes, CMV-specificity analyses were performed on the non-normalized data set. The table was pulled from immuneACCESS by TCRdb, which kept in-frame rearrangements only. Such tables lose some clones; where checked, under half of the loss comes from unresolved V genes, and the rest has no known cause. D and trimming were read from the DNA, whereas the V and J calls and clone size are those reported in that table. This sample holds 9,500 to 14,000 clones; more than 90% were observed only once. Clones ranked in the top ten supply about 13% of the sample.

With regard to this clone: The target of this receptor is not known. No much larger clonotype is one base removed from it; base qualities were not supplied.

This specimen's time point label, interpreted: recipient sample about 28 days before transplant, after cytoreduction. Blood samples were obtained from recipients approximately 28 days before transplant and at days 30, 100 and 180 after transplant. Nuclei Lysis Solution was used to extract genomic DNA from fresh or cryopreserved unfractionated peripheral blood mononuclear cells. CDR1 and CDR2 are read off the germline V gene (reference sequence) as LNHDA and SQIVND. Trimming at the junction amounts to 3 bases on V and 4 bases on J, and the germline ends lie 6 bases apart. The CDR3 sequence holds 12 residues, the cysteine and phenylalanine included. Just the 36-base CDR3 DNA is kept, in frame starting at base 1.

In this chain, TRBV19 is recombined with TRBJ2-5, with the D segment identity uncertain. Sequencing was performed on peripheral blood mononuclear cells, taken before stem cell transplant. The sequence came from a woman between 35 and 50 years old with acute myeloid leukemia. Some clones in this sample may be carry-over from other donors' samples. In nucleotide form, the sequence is TGTGCCAGTAGTATCATGGGAGAGACCCAGTACTTC. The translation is CASSIMGETQYF.